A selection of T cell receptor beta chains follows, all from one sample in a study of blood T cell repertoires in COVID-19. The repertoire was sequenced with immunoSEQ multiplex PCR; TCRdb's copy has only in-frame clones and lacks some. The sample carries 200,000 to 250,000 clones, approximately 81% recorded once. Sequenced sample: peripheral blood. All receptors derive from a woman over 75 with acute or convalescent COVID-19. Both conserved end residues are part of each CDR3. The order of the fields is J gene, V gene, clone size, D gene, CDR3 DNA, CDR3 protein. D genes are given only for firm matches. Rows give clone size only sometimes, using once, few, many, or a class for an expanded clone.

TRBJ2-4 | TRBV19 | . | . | TGTGCCAGTAGATTACAGGGTGGTCGGGACATTCAGTACTTC | CASRLQGGRDIQYF
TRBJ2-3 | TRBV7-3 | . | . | TGTGCCAGCAGCTTAACGTCCGGGGGAACAGATACGCAGTATTTT | CASSLTSGGTDTQYF
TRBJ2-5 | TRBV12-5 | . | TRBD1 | TGTGCTAGTGCCCCCGGGACAGGGGGCGGGGTGGAGACCCAGTACTTC | CASAPGTGGGVETQYF
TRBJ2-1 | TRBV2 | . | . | TGTGCCAGCAGGGGACTTTACAATGAGCAGTTCTTC | CASRGLYNEQFF
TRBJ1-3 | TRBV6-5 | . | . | TGTGCCAGCAGGGGGTGGGGGGGAGCTGGAAACACCATATATTTT | CASRGWGGAGNTIYF
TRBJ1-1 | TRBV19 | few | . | TGTGCCAGTAGTAGTAGGGGCAGGGAGAACACTGAAGCTTTCTTT | CASSSRGRENTEAFF
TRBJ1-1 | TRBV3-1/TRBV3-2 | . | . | TGTGCCAGCAGCCAAGACGGGTATAAGACTGAAGCTTTCTTT | CASSQDGYKTEAFF
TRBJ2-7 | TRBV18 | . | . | TGTGCCAGCTCACTCGTCCGGGACTCCCTCGGCGAGCAGTACTTC | CASSLVRDSLGEQYF
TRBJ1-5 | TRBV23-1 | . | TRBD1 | TGCGCCAGCAGCCGGACAGGGAGGCTAGGGCAGCCCCAGCATTTT | CASSRTGRLGQPQHF
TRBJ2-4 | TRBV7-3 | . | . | TGTGCCAGCAGCCGTTCGCGGGGTGGGAAAAACATTCAGTACTTC | CASSRSRGGKNIQYF
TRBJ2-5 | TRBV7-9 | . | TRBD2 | TGTGCCAGCAGCTTAGGGGCGGGGGAAGAGACCCAGTACTTC | CASSLGAGEETQYF
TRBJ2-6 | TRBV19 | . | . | TGTGCCAGTAGGGAGTACTCTGGGGCCAACGTCCTGACTTTC | CASREYSGANVLTF
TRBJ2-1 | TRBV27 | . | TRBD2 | TGTGCCAGCAGTTTATCGGGGACTAGCGGCTACAATGAGCAGTTCTTC | CASSLSGTSGYNEQFF
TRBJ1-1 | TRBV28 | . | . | TGTGCCAGCAGTTCACAGGGATTTGAAGCTTTCTTT | CASSSQGFEAFF
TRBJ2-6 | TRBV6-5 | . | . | TGTGCCAGCAGTTACGGGGGGTCCTCTGGGGCCAACGTCCTGACTTTC | CASSYGGSSGANVLTF
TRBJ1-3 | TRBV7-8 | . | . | TGTGCCAGCAGCTTAGGGGCAGGTTACAGAAACACCATATATTTT | CASSLGAGYRNTIYF